This T cell receptor beta chain was profiled in a study of blood T cell repertoires in COVID-19. Under the authors' procedure: Cell counts per sample came from amplifying reference gene primers. Profiling relied on immunoSEQ multiplex PCR, and the TCRdb table lists in-frame clones only, not all of them. For V, J and clone size, that table is used; D and trimming come from the DNA. The table records under 400,000 clones, approximately 89% of them present only once. Followed longitudinally, the Seattle patients had been enrolled during active infection. This clone has a single count. The sequenced material came from peripheral blood. This TCR was recovered from a woman aged 55-70 years with COVID-19, enrolled during active disease.

The CDR3 coding sequence is TGCGCCAGCAGCCATCCAGGTGAGCAGTTCTTC. It yields the protein CASSHPGEQFF. The V gene is TRBV4-1, the J gene TRBJ2-1; D gene unclear. V dropped 3 bases and J dropped 9 bases, with 6 bases sitting between them. This CDR3 has 11 amino acids. Germline loops: CDR1 MGHRA, CDR2 YSYEKL.